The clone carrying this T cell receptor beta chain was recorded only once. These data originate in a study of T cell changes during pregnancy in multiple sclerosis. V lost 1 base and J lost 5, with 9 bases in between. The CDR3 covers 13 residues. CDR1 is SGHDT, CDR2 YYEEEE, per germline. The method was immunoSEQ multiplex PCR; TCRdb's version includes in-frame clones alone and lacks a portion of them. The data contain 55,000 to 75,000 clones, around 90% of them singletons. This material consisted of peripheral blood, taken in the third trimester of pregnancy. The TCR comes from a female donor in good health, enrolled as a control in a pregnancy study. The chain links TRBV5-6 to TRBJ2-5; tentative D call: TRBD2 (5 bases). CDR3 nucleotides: TGTGCCAGCAGCTTGACTAGTAGGGAGACCCAGTACTTC. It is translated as CASSLTSRETQYF.